This TCR beta chain originates from a study of a mutant IDH1 vaccine in newly diagnosed glioma. Study-wide background: Eight vaccine doses were administered to patients at weeks 1, 3, 5, 7, 11, 15, 19 and 23. Whole-study results and caveats: Apparently unrelated to pseudoprogression were changes in the top peripheral T cell clonotypes.

The CDR3 length is 17 residues. The V and J ends lost 1 base and 1 base respectively, with 14 bases between them. Germline V gene lookup returns CDR1 SGHTA and CDR2 FQGNSA. Time point of the sample: week 11, during vaccination. Vaccinated patients received 300 ug of mutant IDH1 20-mer peptide per dose, with topical imiquimod. Of note for this clone: The antigen is not known.

Repertoires were generated with immunoSEQ multiplex PCR, while TCRdb's copy carries only in-frame clones and drops some. The table lists around 30,000 clones, around 89% of them singletons. This chain uses TRBV7-2 with TRBJ1-3; no definite D call. The clonotype was recovered from a young man with glioma. Specimen: PBMCs, collected from a glioma patient whose treatment included an IDH1 peptide vaccine. The CDR3: CASSLVSAVTSGNTIYF. The CDR3 DNA reads TGTGCCAGCAGCTTAGTGTCTGCGGTAACGTCTGGAAACACCATATATTTT.